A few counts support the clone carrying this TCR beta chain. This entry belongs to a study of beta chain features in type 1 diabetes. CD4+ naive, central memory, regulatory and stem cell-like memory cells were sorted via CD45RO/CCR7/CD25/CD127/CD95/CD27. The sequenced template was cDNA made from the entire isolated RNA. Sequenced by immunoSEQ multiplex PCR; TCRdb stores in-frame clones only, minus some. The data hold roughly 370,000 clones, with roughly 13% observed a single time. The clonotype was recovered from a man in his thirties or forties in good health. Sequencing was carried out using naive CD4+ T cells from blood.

The CDR3 region has the DNA TGTGCCAGTTCGATCGGGCCGGCTAAGTACGAGCAGTACTTC. Translation: CASSIGPAKYEQYF. The chain uses TRBV5-4 and TRBJ2-7, with unresolved D. The CDR3 sequence is 14 residues long. Germline V lookup: CDR1 SGHNT, CDR2 YYREEE (reference sequence). V lost 8 bases and J lost 4, with 19 bases in between. The full variable domain, with the rest looked up from reference TRBV5-4 and TRBJ2-7, is ETGVTQSPTHLIKTRGQQVTLRCSSQSGHNTVSWYQQALGQGPQFIFQYYREEENGRGNFPPRFSGLQFPNYSSELNVNALELDDSALYLCASSIGPAKYEQYFGPGTRLTVT.